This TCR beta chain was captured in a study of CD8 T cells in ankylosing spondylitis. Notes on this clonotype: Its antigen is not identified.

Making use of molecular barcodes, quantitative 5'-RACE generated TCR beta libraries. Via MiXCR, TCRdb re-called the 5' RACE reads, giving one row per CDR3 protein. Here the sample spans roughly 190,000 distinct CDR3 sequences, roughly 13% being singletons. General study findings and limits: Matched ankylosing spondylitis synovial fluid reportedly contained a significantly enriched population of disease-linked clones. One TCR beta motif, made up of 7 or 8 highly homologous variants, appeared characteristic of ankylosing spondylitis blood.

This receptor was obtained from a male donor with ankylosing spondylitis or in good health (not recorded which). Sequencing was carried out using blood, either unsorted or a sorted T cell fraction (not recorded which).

CDR3 sequence: CASSHLLGQVYGYTF. In DNA, the CDR3 is TGTGCCAGCAGCCATTTGTTGGGACAGGTATATGGCTACACCTTC. The genes are TRBV5-6 and TRBJ1-2; 8 bases are shared with TRBD1. The V segment lost 4 bases and the J segment 5 bases; nucleotides outside the gene matches: 10. The CDR3 extends over 15 amino acids. Germline-derived CDR1 and CDR2 are SGHDT and YYEEEE.